This entry concerns a single T cell receptor (beta chain). The target antigen is unknown. Germline CDR1 reads MNHNS; CDR2 reads SASEGT. This CDR3 region has 15 residues. TCRdb reprocessed the 5' RACE reads and stores each CDR3 protein as one record, lacking DNA. Its listing shows approximately 400,000 distinct CDR3 sequences. This specimen comes from a study of monozygotic twins with inflammatory bowel disease. Study-wide points: Especially with disease activity, IBD patients shared fewer clonotypes with others than healthy twins did. IBD patients showed reduced TCRbeta diversity (inverse Simpson) versus healthy co-twins.

Sampling involved one blood draw (less than 2.7 ml) for every donor. It was from whole blood, with no T cell sorting, that total RNA was isolated. The sequence came from a human donor with ulcerative colitis or Crohn's disease, or a healthy co-twin of an affected twin (not recorded which). The source material was blood. This chain links TRBV6-1 with TRBJ1-5; TCRdb's assignment of TRBD1 cannot be checked, as there is no DNA. The CDR3 region is CASSEVPGHRGSQHF.